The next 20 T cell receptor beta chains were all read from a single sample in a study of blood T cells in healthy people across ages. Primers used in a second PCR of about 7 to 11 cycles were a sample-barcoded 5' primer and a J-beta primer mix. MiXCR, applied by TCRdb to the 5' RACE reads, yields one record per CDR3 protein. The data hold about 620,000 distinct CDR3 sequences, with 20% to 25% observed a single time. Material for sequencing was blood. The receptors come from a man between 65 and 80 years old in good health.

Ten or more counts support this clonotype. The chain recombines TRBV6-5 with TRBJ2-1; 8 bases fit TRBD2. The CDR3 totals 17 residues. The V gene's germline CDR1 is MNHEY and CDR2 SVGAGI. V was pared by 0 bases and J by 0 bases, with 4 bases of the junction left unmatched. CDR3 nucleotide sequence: TGTGCCAGCAGTTACTCCCCGAGCGGGAGCTCCTACAATGAGCAGTTCTTC. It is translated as CASSYSPSGSSYNEQFF.

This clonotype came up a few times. The CDR3 sequence: CASSLLGQIGLNTEAFF. The CDR3 DNA is TGTGCCAGCAGTTTATTGGGACAGATAGGTTTGAACACTGAAGCTTTCTTT. The V and J genes are TRBV28 and TRBJ1-1; TRBD1 aligns across 7 bases. CDR3 length equals 17 residues. CDR1 and CDR2 from the germline V gene are MDHEN and SYDVKM. V shed 1 base, J shed 0 bases, and the junction held 8 bases outside the gene matches.

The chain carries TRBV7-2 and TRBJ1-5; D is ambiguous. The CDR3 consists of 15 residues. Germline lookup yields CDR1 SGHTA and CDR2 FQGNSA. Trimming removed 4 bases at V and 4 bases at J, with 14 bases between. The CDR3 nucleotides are TGTGCCAGCAGCTGGCATTGGACTGGGAATCAGCCCCAGCATTTT. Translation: CASSWHWTGNQPQHF.

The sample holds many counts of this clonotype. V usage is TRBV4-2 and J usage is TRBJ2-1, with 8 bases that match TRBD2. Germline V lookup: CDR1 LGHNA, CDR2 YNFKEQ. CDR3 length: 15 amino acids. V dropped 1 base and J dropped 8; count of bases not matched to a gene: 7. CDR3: CASSQGLASPHEQFF. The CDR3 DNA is TGTGCCAGCAGCCAAGGACTAGCGTCACCTCATGAGCAGTTCTTC.

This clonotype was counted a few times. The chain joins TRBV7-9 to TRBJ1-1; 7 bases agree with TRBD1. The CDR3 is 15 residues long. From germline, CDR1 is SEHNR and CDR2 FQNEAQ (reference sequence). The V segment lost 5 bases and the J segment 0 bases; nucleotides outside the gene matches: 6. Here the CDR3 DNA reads TGTGCCAGCAGCCCGCCCGGGACAGTGAACACTGAAGCTTTCTTT. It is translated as CASSPPGTVNTEAFF.

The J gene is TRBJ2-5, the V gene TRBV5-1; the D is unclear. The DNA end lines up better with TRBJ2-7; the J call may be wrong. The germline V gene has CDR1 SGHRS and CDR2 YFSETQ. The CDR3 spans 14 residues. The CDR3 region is CASSPLVMAYEQYF. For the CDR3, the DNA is TGCGCCAGCAGCCCGCTCGTGATGGCCTACGAGCAGTACTTC.

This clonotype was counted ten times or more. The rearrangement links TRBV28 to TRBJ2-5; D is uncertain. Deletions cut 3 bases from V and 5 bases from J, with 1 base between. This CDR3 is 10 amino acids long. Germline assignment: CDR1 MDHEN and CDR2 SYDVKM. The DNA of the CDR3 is TGTGCCAGCAGTTTCGAGACCCAGTACTTC. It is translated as CASSFETQYF.

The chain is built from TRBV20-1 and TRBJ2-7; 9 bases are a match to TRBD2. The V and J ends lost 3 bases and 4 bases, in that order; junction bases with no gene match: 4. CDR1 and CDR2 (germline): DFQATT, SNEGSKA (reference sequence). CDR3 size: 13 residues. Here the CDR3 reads CSASSGSQYEQYF. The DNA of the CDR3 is TGCAGTGCTAGTAGCGGGAGTCAATACGAGCAGTACTTC.

CDR3 DNA sequence: TGCAGCGTTGTACAGGAGTACACCGGGGAGCTGTTTTTT. Its translation: CSVVQEYTGELFF. The chain carries TRBV29-1 and TRBJ2-2; D is perhaps TRBD1 (5 bases). From germline, CDR1 is SQVTM and CDR2 ANQGSEA. V dropped 4 bases and J dropped 3 bases, with 9 bases sitting between them. The CDR3 is made up of 13 amino acids.

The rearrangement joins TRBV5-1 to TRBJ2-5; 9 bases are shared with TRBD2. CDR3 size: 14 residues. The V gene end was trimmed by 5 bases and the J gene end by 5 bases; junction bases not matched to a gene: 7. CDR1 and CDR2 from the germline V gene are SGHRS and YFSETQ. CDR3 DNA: TGCGCCAGCAGACCCGGGACTAGCTCTGAGACCCAGTACTTC. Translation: CASRPGTSSETQYF.

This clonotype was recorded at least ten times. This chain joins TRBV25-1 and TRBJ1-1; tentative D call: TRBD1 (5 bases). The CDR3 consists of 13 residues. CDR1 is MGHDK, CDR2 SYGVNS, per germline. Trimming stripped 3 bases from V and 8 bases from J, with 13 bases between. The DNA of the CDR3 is TGTGCCAGCAGTGAGGGACTGCAGGTAGAAGCTTTCTTT. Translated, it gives CASSEGLQVEAFF. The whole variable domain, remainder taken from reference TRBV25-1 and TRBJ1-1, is EADIYQTPRYLVIGTGKKITLECSQTMGHDKMYWYQQDPGMELHLIHYSYGVNSTEKGDLSSESTVSRIRTEHFPLTLESARPSHTSQYLCASSEGLQVEAFFGQGTRLTVV.

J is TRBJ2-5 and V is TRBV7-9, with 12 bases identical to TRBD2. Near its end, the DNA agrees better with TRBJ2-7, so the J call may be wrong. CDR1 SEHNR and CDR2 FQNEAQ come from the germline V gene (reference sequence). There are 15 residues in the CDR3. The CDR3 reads CASSRTSGNVYEQYF. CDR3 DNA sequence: TGTGCCAGCAGCCGGACTAGCGGGAACGTCTACGAGCAGTACTTC.

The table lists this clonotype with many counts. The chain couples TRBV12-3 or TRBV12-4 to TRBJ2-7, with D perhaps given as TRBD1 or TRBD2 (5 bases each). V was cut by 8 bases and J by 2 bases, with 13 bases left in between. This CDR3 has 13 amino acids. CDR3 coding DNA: TGTGCCAGCCGTGGGACGACGGCCTACGAGCAGTACTTC. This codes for CASRGTTAYEQYF.

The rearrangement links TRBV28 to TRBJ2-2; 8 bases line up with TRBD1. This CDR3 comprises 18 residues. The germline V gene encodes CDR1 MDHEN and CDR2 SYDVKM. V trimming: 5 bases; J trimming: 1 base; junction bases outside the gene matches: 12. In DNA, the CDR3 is TGTGCCAGCAGTCCAGAAGGACAGGGAGAAAGGAACACCGGGGAGCTGTTTTTT. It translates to CASSPEGQGERNTGELFF.

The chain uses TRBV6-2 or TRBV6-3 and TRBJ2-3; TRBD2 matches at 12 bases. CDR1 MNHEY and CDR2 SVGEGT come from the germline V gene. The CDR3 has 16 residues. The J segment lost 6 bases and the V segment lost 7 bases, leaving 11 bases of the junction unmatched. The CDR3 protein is CASNPGLAGPGDTQYF. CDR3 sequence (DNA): TGTGCCAGCAACCCGGGACTAGCGGGTCCAGGGGATACGCAGTATTTT.

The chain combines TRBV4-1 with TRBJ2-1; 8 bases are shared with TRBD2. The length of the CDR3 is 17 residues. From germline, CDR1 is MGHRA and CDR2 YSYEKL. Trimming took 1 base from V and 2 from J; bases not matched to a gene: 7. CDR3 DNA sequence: TGCGCCAGCAGCCAAGCTCACCCGGGACTAGCCTACAATGAGCAGTTCTTC. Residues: CASSQAHPGLAYNEQFF.

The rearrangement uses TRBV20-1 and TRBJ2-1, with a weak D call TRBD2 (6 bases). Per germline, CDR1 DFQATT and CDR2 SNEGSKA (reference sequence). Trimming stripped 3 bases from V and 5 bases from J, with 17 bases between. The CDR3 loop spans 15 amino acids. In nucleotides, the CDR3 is TGCAGTGCTAGCGCTAGCGCGACAACCCACAATGAGCAGTTCTTC. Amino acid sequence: CSASASATTHNEQFF.

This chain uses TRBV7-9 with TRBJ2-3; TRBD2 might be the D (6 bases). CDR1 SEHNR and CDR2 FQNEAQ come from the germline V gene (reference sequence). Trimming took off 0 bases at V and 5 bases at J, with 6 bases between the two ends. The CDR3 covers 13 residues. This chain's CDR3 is CASSLAREDTQYF. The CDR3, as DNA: TGTGCCAGCAGCTTAGCGCGGGAAGATACGCAGTATTTT. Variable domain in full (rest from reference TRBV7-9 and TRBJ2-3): DTGVSQNPRHKITKRGQNVTFRCDPISEHNRLYWYRQTLGQGPEFLTYFQNEAQLEKSRLLSDRFSAERPKGSFSTLEIQRTEQGDSAMYLCASSLAREDTQYFGPGTRLTVL.

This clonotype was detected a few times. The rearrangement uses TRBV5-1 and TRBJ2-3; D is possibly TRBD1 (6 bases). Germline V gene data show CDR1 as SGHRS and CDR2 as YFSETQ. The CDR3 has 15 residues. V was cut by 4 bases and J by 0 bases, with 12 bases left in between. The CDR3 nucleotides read TGCGCCAGCAGCCGACCGGGACAAAGCACAGATACGCAGTATTTT. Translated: CASSRPGQSTDTQYF.

The CDR3 sequence is CASSSPGAEAFF. CDR3 DNA: TGTGCCAGCAGTTCCCCGGGCGCCGAAGCTTTCTTT. V gene TRBV6-5 combines with J gene TRBJ1-1; no firm D call. Germline V gene data show CDR1 as MNHEY and CDR2 as SVGAGI. V was shortened by 4 bases and J by 8 bases, with 11 bases between the two germline ends. The length of the CDR3 is 12 residues.